Detailed here is one TCR beta chain. Its antigen remains undetermined. No quality values exist for individual bases; no much larger clone is one base distant. The CDR3, cysteine through phenylalanine, is 16 amino acids long. The sequence is cut down to CDR3 DNA, 48 bases in frame from base 1. In the germline V gene, CDR1 corresponds to MDHEN and CDR2 to SYDVKM. Compared with germline, V lacks 8 bases and J lacks 4 bases; bases without a gene match: 14. The 40 or so donors, aged about 6 to 100 years, were systemically healthy Caucasian individuals from Russia. Each donor gave ten milliliters of peripheral blood, collected into EDTA-treated Vacutainer tubes. Ficoll-Paque density-gradient centrifugation was used to isolate PBMCs, with at least 6.5 million per sample. Total RNA was extracted from PBMCs with Trizol reagent, with at least 6 micrograms obtained per sample. For every donor, an aliquot of PBMCs went through flow cytometry to measure the percentages of naive CD45RAhigh/CD27high T cells.

The data are from a study of blood T cells in healthy people across ages (dated by TCRdb to about 2015). With respect to the entire study: In model experiments, template switching captured about one uniquely barcoded TCR beta cDNA molecule for every two T cells. To track age-related changes in TCR beta repertoire diversity, the study relied on deep sequencing normalized with unique cDNA molecular identifiers. The donors were split into four age groups: young (average 16 years), middle-aged (39), aged (roughly 68) and long-lived (about 74). To avoid experimental bias, donors of different ages were spread randomly across the sequencing lanes. For two donors (one aged 18 to 30 and one aged 80 or older), the study analyzed two additional independent replicas of 1 million unique cDNA reads from the same blood draw.

Paper-wide results and their limitations: Estimates of total diversity based on one million sequenced T cells were regarded as lower bounds and as underestimates. Bulk unsorted PBMC profiling prevented conclusive comparison of naive and antigen-experienced compartments. As age increased, observed TCR beta diversity per million T cells dropped in a roughly linear way, and a significant reduction was already evident by age around 41. The long-lived group showed more naive CD4+ T cells, fewer expanded clones and increased TCR diversity than the aged group, suggesting age selection. Observed TCR beta diversity correlated strongly with the percentage of naive T cells measured by flow cytometry. Because the CMV infection status of the donors was unknown, age-related changes in expanded clonotypes may potentially have been confounded.

The library came from 5' RACE. TCRdb shows the sequencer as Illumina HiSeq 2500. A second roughly 7 to 11 cycle PCR used a sample-barcoded 5' primer and a J-beta primer mix. A unique molecular identifier was introduced onto each TCR beta cDNA molecule by a template-switch 5' adaptor carrying 12 random nucleotides. Each sample yielded at least 2.5 million CDR3-containing paired-end reads. First-strand cDNA was synthesized from all RNA with the Mint cDNA synthesis kit, primed by a TRBC-specific oligonucleotide. Following uracil-DNA glycosylase treatment, a first 18-cycle PCR with universal primers M1SS and BC2_uni_R was performed on all cDNA. From the authors' description of their analysis: For normalization, 1 million high-quality reads were randomly selected from each sample, with every read carrying a distinct molecular identifier. Instead of being binned into consensus sequences, reads that shared molecular identifiers were thrown out. MiTCR, run with a Q25 quality threshold and the strictest error-elimination algorithm, handled CDR3 identification, clonotype clustering and error correction. Lower-bound total TCR beta diversity was estimated with a nonparametric unseen species model using Euler transformation. TCRdb reran the public reads through fastp at Q25 and MiXCR, keeping productive beta chains. Identical CDR3 proteins give one entry, which carries the most common genes and DNA. TCRdb's processing, not the study's, gives the V and J calls here. In this sample the table shows about 1,500,000 distinct CDR3 sequences, 42% of which occur a single time. Roughly 7.7% of the sample is in the top ten clones.

Sequencing input: blood. Recombination linked TRBV28 to TRBJ2-3, with 8 junctional bases fitting TRBD2. The source is a woman under 30 in good health. The nucleotides read TGTGCCAGCGCCCCCTCTCCACTGGGACTAGCAGATACGCAGTATTTT. This yields the protein CASAPSPLGLADTQYF.